These T cell receptor beta chains were read from a single sample in a study of OX40 agonist ivuxolimab in advanced cancers. Measured with immunoSEQ multiplex PCR; TCRdb has only the in-frame clones, and not every one. The sample shows about 80,000 clones, approximately 90% of them seen only once. Here the sequenced sample was CD4+ or CD8+ T cells sorted from blood, taken in a trial of the OX40 agonist ivuxolimab. The origin of the receptors is an adult with an advanced solid tumor such as melanoma, head and neck, liver or kidney cancer. CDR3s include the opening cysteine and the closing phenylalanine or tryptophan. The order of the fields is V gene, J gene, clone size, D gene, CDR3 DNA, CDR3 protein. D genes are given only for firm matches. Expanded clones are given a class, and other clones once, few, many or no size at all.

v_call: TRBV2
j_call: TRBJ2-2
clone_size: -
d_call: -
cdr3_nt: TGTGCCAGCAGGGAGGGGGACCTGTCCACCGGGGAGCTGTTTTTT
cdr3_aa: CASREGDLSTGELFF

v_call: TRBV7-3
j_call: TRBJ1-5
clone_size: few
d_call: -
cdr3_nt: TGTGCCAGCAGCTTAGTGGTTGATCAGCCCCAGCATTTT
cdr3_aa: CASSLVVDQPQHF

v_call: TRBV11-3
j_call: TRBJ2-1
clone_size: -
d_call: -
cdr3_nt: TGTGCCAGCAGCTTAGTGGGAGGCTCTAGTAATGAGCAGTTCTTC
cdr3_aa: CASSLVGGSSNEQFF

v_call: TRBV7-9
j_call: TRBJ2-7
clone_size: -
d_call: -
cdr3_nt: TGTGCCAGCAGCTCCACCCAAAGCTTCGTCCCCTACGAGCAGTACTTC
cdr3_aa: CASSSTQSFVPYEQYF

v_call: TRBV7-2
j_call: TRBJ1-2
clone_size: -
d_call: -
cdr3_nt: TGTGCCAGCAGCTTCTCGAACTATGGCTACACCTTC
cdr3_aa: CASSFSNYGYTF

v_call: TRBV7-2
j_call: TRBJ2-1
clone_size: -
d_call: -
cdr3_nt: TGTGCCAGCAGCTTCGGACCGCACGGTTACAATGAGCAGTTCTTC
cdr3_aa: CASSFGPHGYNEQFF

v_call: TRBV6-5
j_call: TRBJ1-1
clone_size: -
d_call: -
cdr3_nt: TGTGCCAGCAGTTTTTTTACGAACACTGAAGCTTTCTTT
cdr3_aa: CASSFFTNTEAFF

v_call: TRBV19
j_call: TRBJ2-5
clone_size: -
d_call: -
cdr3_nt: TGTGCCAGTAGTGTCGGACTGCGGGAGACCCAGTACTTC
cdr3_aa: CASSVGLRETQYF

v_call: TRBV4-3
j_call: TRBJ1-1
clone_size: -
d_call: -
cdr3_nt: TGCGCCAGCAGCCAAGATCTTGAGGGAACTGAAGCTTTCTTT
cdr3_aa: CASSQDLEGTEAFF

v_call: TRBV10-3
j_call: TRBJ2-7
clone_size: -
d_call: -
cdr3_nt: TGTGCCATCAGTGAGTCGACGGGGGCCTACGAGCAGTACTTC
cdr3_aa: CAISESTGAYEQYF

v_call: TRBV6-5
j_call: TRBJ1-6
clone_size: -
d_call: -
cdr3_nt: TGTGCCAGCAGCCACAGGGTCGATAATTCACCCCTCCACTTT
cdr3_aa: CASSHRVDNSPLHF

v_call: TRBV18
j_call: TRBJ1-4
clone_size: -
d_call: -
cdr3_nt: TGTGCCAGCTCACCACCGTCCCCCCTTAATGAAAAACTGTTTTTT
cdr3_aa: CASSPPSPLNEKLFF

v_call: TRBV5-1
j_call: TRBJ1-1
clone_size: -
d_call: TRBD1
cdr3_nt: TGCGCCAGCAGTGGACAGGGTACTATGAACACTGAAGCTTTCTTT
cdr3_aa: CASSGQGTMNTEAFF

v_call: TRBV28
j_call: TRBJ1-1
clone_size: -
d_call: TRBD1
cdr3_nt: TGTGCCAGCTCCTTGCCAGGACAGGCGATGAACACTGAAGCTTTCTTT
cdr3_aa: CASSLPGQAMNTEAFF

v_call: TRBV12-2
j_call: TRBJ1-1
clone_size: -
d_call: -
cdr3_nt: TGTGCAAGTCGCCCACGTGAAGCCGGGCGGGACACTGAAGCTTTCTTT
cdr3_aa: CASRPREAGRDTEAFF

v_call: TRBV5-1
j_call: TRBJ1-2
clone_size: -
d_call: TRBD1
cdr3_nt: TGCGCCAGCAGCTCGGCCCAGACAGGGGAAAGCGGCTACACCTTC
cdr3_aa: CASSSAQTGESGYTF

v_call: TRBV10-3
j_call: TRBJ1-1
clone_size: few
d_call: -
cdr3_nt: TGTGCCATCAGTAAAGGGGAGGGTGAAGCTTTCTTT
cdr3_aa: CAISKGEGEAFF

v_call: TRBV18
j_call: TRBJ2-1
clone_size: -
d_call: -
cdr3_nt: TGTGCCAGCTCACTAGGAAGGGGGAAGGGGGATGAGCAGTTCTTC
cdr3_aa: CASSLGRGKGDEQFF

v_call: TRBV19
j_call: TRBJ2-2
clone_size: -
d_call: TRBD1
cdr3_nt: TGTGCCAGTACAAGACAGGGGGCGCATACCGGGGAGCTGTTTTTT
cdr3_aa: CASTRQGAHTGELFF

v_call: TRBV7-7
j_call: TRBJ2-5
clone_size: -
d_call: TRBD2
cdr3_nt: TGTGCTAGCAGCTTAGCGCCCCCCCCTAGCGGGGGACCACCAGGCGGCCAAGAGACCCAGTACTTC
cdr3_aa: CASSLAPPPSGGPPGGQETQYF

v_call: TRBV5-4
j_call: TRBJ2-5
clone_size: -
d_call: -
cdr3_nt: TGTGCCAGCAGCTTGGTGGGAGAGACCCAGTACTTC
cdr3_aa: CASSLVGETQYF

v_call: TRBV23-1
j_call: TRBJ2-5
clone_size: -
d_call: TRBD2
cdr3_nt: TGCGCCAGCAGTCAAATAGACGGGGGGGAGACCCAGTACTTC
cdr3_aa: CASSQIDGGETQYF

v_call: TRBV5-1
j_call: TRBJ1-4
clone_size: -
d_call: -
cdr3_nt: TGCGCCAGCAGCTTAGGGGCAACTAATGAAAAACTGTTTTTT
cdr3_aa: CASSLGATNEKLFF

v_call: TRBV5-4
j_call: TRBJ2-5
clone_size: -
d_call: -
cdr3_nt: TGTGCCAGCAGCTTGGATCCTGCCCAAGAGACCCAGTACTTC
cdr3_aa: CASSLDPAQETQYF

v_call: TRBV7-2
j_call: TRBJ1-2
clone_size: -
d_call: TRBD1
cdr3_nt: TGTGCCAGCAGCCCCGGGACAGGGATCTCCTCTTGGACCTTC
cdr3_aa: CASSPGTGISSWTF

v_call: TRBV7-9
j_call: TRBJ2-5
clone_size: -
d_call: -
cdr3_nt: TGTGCCAGCAGCCCGGACGGGGGTAGGGAGACCCAGTACTTC
cdr3_aa: CASSPDGGRETQYF

v_call: TRBV7-2
j_call: TRBJ2-1
clone_size: -
d_call: -
cdr3_nt: TGTGCCAGCAGCTTACGGCTGGGCAATGAGCAGTTCTTC
cdr3_aa: CASSLRLGNEQFF

v_call: TRBV5-1
j_call: TRBJ2-3
clone_size: -
d_call: -
cdr3_nt: TGCGCCAGCAGCTTTGGCACAGATACGCAGTATTTT
cdr3_aa: CASSFGTDTQYF

v_call: TRBV11-2
j_call: TRBJ1-2
clone_size: -
d_call: -
cdr3_nt: TGTGCCAGCAGCTTGGGGCCCTATGGCTACACCTTC
cdr3_aa: CASSLGPYGYTF

v_call: TRBV2
j_call: TRBJ2-7
clone_size: -
d_call: -
cdr3_nt: TGTGCCAGCGGCACAGGGGCGGGGGAGCAGTACTTC
cdr3_aa: CASGTGAGEQYF

v_call: TRBV6-6
j_call: TRBJ1-2
clone_size: -
d_call: -
cdr3_nt: TGTGCCAGCAGCAAGGAGGCGGGCTATGGCTACACCTTC
cdr3_aa: CASSKEAGYGYTF

v_call: TRBV18
j_call: TRBJ1-5
clone_size: once
d_call: -
cdr3_nt: TGTGCCAGCTCACTGCTAGTCGGTCAGCCCCAGCATTTT
cdr3_aa: CASSLLVGQPQHF

v_call: TRBV27
j_call: TRBJ2-5
clone_size: -
d_call: TRBD1
cdr3_nt: TGTGCCAGCAGTTTACGAGGGACAGGGGGCGGTAGGGGGATGTCACAAGAGACCCAGTACTTC
cdr3_aa: CASSLRGTGGGRGMSQETQYF

v_call: TRBV5-1
j_call: TRBJ2-7
clone_size: -
d_call: -
cdr3_nt: TGCGCCAGCAGCACCACCCCGCAGGATCGCTCCTACGAGCAGTACTTC
cdr3_aa: CASSTTPQDRSYEQYF

v_call: TRBV9
j_call: TRBJ1-1
clone_size: -
d_call: -
cdr3_nt: TGTGCCAGCAGCGTAGCTACCCAGAACACTGAAGCTTTCTTT
cdr3_aa: CASSVATQNTEAFF

v_call: TRBV18
j_call: TRBJ2-4
clone_size: once
d_call: -
cdr3_nt: TGTGCCAGCTCACCTGGGCGGACCCTTTTCCCGCCAGCCAAAAACATTCAGTACTTC
cdr3_aa: CASSPGRTLFPPAKNIQYF

v_call: TRBV5-1
j_call: TRBJ2-3
clone_size: -
d_call: -
cdr3_nt: TGCGCCAGCAGCGTGTCTAGTGGGGGAGATACGCAGTATTTT
cdr3_aa: CASSVSSGGDTQYF

v_call: TRBV7-2
j_call: TRBJ2-2
clone_size: -
d_call: -
cdr3_nt: TGTGCCAGCAGCATGTACGGGTCCGGGGAGCTGTTTTTT
cdr3_aa: CASSMYGSGELFF

v_call: TRBV7-9
j_call: TRBJ1-5
clone_size: -
d_call: TRBD1
cdr3_nt: TGTGCCAGCAGCCGGACAGGGGTCGGGTATAGCAATCAGCCCCAGCATTTT
cdr3_aa: CASSRTGVGYSNQPQHF

v_call: TRBV28
j_call: TRBJ1-1
clone_size: -
d_call: -
cdr3_nt: TGTGCCAGCAGTCCCCGAGGGGAACTCATGAACACTGAAGCTTTCTTT
cdr3_aa: CASSPRGELMNTEAFF

v_call: TRBV5-1
j_call: TRBJ2-5
clone_size: -
d_call: -
cdr3_nt: TGCGCCAGCAGCCCGGGGTCGGGGGCCGAGACCCAGTACTTC
cdr3_aa: CASSPGSGAETQYF

v_call: TRBV4-2
j_call: TRBJ2-3
clone_size: once
d_call: -
cdr3_nt: TGTGCCAGCAGCCAAGAGGGTGACAGACAGGATACGCAGTATTTT
cdr3_aa: CASSQEGDRQDTQYF

v_call: TRBV4-3
j_call: TRBJ1-3
clone_size: -
d_call: TRBD1
cdr3_nt: TGCGCCAGCAGCCGTGGGACAGCTGATGGAAACACCATATATTTT
cdr3_aa: CASSRGTADGNTIYF

v_call: TRBV5-1
j_call: TRBJ2-5
clone_size: -
d_call: TRBD2
cdr3_nt: TGCGCCAGCAGCCCTGGGGGGGTACAAGAGACCCAGTACTTC
cdr3_aa: CASSPGGVQETQYF